This TCR beta chain comes out of a study of identical twins. Overall study findings and caveats: Less excess twin sharing appeared in beta out-of-frame sequences. Excess low generation probability was seen in twin-shared out-of-frame alpha sequences. Conclusions were drawn cross-sectionally by statistical analysis, without following the same donors.

TCRdb fed the 5' RACE reads into MiXCR, producing one record per CDR3 protein. This table has around 650,000 distinct CDR3 sequences, around 7.4% appearing once. This clonotype was detected many times. What it binds is unknown. This CDR3 spans 16 amino acids. Trimming removed 8 bases from V and 4 bases from J, with 21 bases in between. Looked up from germline, CDR1 is MNHNS and CDR2 is SASEGT. The data also belong to a second study, concerning yellow fever vaccine responses in identical twins.

The chain employs TRBV6-1 and TRBJ1-5; TRBD1 might be the D (6 bases). The source of this sequence is a young woman in good health. The specimen sequenced was PBMCs. The CDR3 bases are TGTGCCAGCGCTCCTAAGGGGGGCCTAAGGAATCAGCCCCAGCATTTT. Its translation is CASAPKGGLRNQPQHF.